The next 25 T cell receptor beta chains were all read from a single sample in a study of T cell repertoires in cytomegalovirus infection. Antigens for these TCRs are unknown. Via MiXCR, TCRdb re-called the reads, giving one row per CDR3 protein. The data show 650,000 to 900,000 distinct CDR3 sequences, over 25% seen once. Sequencing used cultured CD8+ T cells from PBMCs, obtained from culture after CMV antigen stimulation. Receptors were obtained from a human donor in good health (CMV status not recorded). Some clones in this sample may be carry-over from other donors' samples.

In this sample, this clonotype turned up a few times. The genes are TRBV7-9 and TRBJ2-5; 12 bases are shared with TRBD2. Germline lookup yields CDR1 SEHNR and CDR2 FQNEAQ (reference sequence). Trimming removed 4 bases from V and 5 bases from J; junction bases left unmatched: 14. This CDR3 region has 18 residues. The DNA of the CDR3 is TGTGCCAGCAGCTCGGACATTCTAGCGGGGGGGCCGGGTGAGACCCAGTACTTC. This codes for CASSSDILAGGPGETQYF.

This clonotype was seen only a few times. The chain couples TRBV7-8 to TRBJ2-5; possible D gene TRBD1, 5 bases. Between the trimmed V and J ends, which lost 7 bases and 1 base, there was a span of 10 bases. CDR3 size: 13 residues. Germline CDR1 is SGHVS and CDR2 is FQNEAQ. CDR3 residues: CASNVDIQETQYF. Written as DNA, the CDR3 is TGTGCCAGCAACGTGGACATCCAAGAGACCCAGTACTTC.

The chain carries TRBV10-1 and TRBJ2-3; D ambiguous. V was cut by 2 bases and J by 5 bases, with 20 bases left in between. CDR1 is WNHNN and CDR2 is SYGVQD in the germline V gene (reference sequence). This CDR3 has 17 residues. CDR3 residues: CASSEPPPRSRVDTQYF. The CDR3 DNA is TGCGCCAGCAGTGAGCCCCCCCCGCGGAGCCGGGTAGATACGCAGTATTTT.

The table lists this clonotype with a few counts. This rearrangement joins TRBV6-2 or TRBV6-3 to TRBJ2-1; 7 bases match TRBD2. After removal of 4 bases from V and 9 bases from J, the junction contained 6 bases not matched to a gene. The CDR3 contains 13 residues. Germline V gene lookup returns CDR1 MNHEY and CDR2 SVGEGT. The CDR3 loop reads CASSWEWEGEQFF. As DNA, the CDR3 is TGTGCCAGCAGTTGGGAATGGGAGGGTGAGCAGTTCTTC.

The chain uses TRBV7-6 and TRBJ2-1; TRBD1 or TRBD2 may be the D gene (6 bases each). This CDR3 contains 14 residues. Germline V gene sequence: CDR1 SGHVS, CDR2 FNYEAQ. The ends were cut back, 3 bases at V and 9 bases at J, with 15 bases in the middle. In DNA, the CDR3 is TGTGCCAGCAGCTTTCTAGGGGGGCCGAGTGAGCAGTTCTTC. This codes for CASSFLGGPSEQFF.

This clonotype has just a few counts. This chain uses TRBV24-1 with TRBJ1-2; D gene ambiguous. This CDR3 spans 14 amino acids. From germline, CDR1 is KGHDR and CDR2 SFDVKD. Trimming took 3 bases from V and 2 from J, leaving 9 bases between them. CDR3 nucleotide sequence: TGTGCCACCAGTGATCGGGAAGGGAACTATGGCTACACCTTC. This gives the protein CATSDREGNYGYTF.

Here the CDR3 reads CASGLTSGGTKNIQYF. The CDR3 DNA reads as TGTGCCAGCGGACTAACTAGCGGGGGGACCAAAAACATTCAGTACTTC. This rearrangement joins TRBV2 to TRBJ2-4; 12 bases map to TRBD2. This CDR3 region has 16 residues. Germline V gene lookup returns CDR1 SNHLY and CDR2 FYNNEI. J was trimmed by 2 bases and V by 8 bases; bases with no gene match: 7.

The chain combines TRBV7-9 with TRBJ2-5, with 8 bases lining up with TRBD1. Germline V lookup: CDR1 SEHNR, CDR2 FQNEAQ (reference sequence). V lost 5 bases to trimming and J lost 3 bases; unmatched junction nucleotides: 17. This CDR3 is 18 amino acids long. This chain's CDR3 is CASSLPDREEVGKETQYF. For the CDR3, the DNA is TGTGCCAGCAGCCTTCCGGACAGGGAAGAGGTTGGGAAAGAGACCCAGTACTTC.

This chain uses TRBV29-1 with TRBJ2-7; D not certain. Per the germline V gene, CDR1 is SQVTM and CDR2 is ANQGSEA. V was trimmed by 2 bases and J by 0 bases, leaving 8 bases between them. The CDR3 is made up of 13 amino acids. The CDR3 here is CSVESSSSYEQYF. CDR3 nucleotide sequence: TGCAGCGTTGAAAGCAGCAGCTCCTACGAGCAGTACTTC.

This clonotype was detected only a few times. This rearrangement joins TRBV7-9 to TRBJ1-1; the D is unclear. The CDR3 contains 10 residues. V was pared by 5 bases and J by 8 bases, with 6 bases between. Germline CDR1 is SEHNR and CDR2 is FQNEAQ (reference sequence). CDR3 coding DNA: TGTGCCAGCAGCCCGTACGAAGCTTTCTTT. Its translation: CASSPYEAFF.

This clonotype occurred a few times. The chain couples TRBV6-6 to TRBJ2-1, with 9 nucleotides matching TRBD1. Germline values: CDR1 MNHNY, CDR2 SVGAGI (reference sequence). This CDR3 is built from 14 residues. Losses at the gene ends were 10 bases for V and 4 bases for J; bases not matched to a gene: 8. The DNA of the CDR3 is TGTGCCACCTCCGGGACAGGGTATTACAATGAGCAGTTCTTC. Amino acids: CATSGTGYYNEQFF.

The CDR3 bases are TGTGCCAGCTCGCCCGGGACGGCTAGAAACATTCAGTACTTC. Residues: CASSPGTARNIQYF. The chain recombines TRBV27 with TRBJ2-4; D may correspond to TRBD1 or TRBD2 (5 bases each). This CDR3 spans 14 amino acids. Trimming stripped 8 bases from V and 6 bases from J, with 17 bases between. Germline values: CDR1 MNHEY, CDR2 SMNVEV (reference sequence).

The chain employs TRBV28 and TRBJ2-1; D unclear. Germline V lookup: CDR1 MDHEN, CDR2 SYDVKM. V lost 1 base to trimming and J lost 5 bases, with 9 bases between them. This CDR3 spans 14 amino acids. As DNA, the CDR3 is TGTGCCAGCAGTTTATTAGGAAGTGACAATGAGCAGTTCTTC. This encodes CASSLLGSDNEQFF.

The chain employs TRBV10-3 and TRBJ1-2, with D maybe TRBD1 (5 bases). Germline CDR1 ENHRY, CDR2 SYGVKD. V was clipped by 1 base and J by 2 bases, with 8 bases between them. The length of the CDR3 is 14 residues. DNA of the CDR3: TGTGCCATCAGTGAGTGGGGCCCCAACTATGGCTACACCTTC. The encoded protein is CAISEWGPNYGYTF.

This clonotype was counted only a few times. The chain is built from TRBV11-3 and TRBJ2-1; a weak D match, TRBD1 (5 bases). Germline lookup yields CDR1 SGHNT and CDR2 YENEEA. Trimming pared 6 bases from V and 7 bases from J, leaving 13 bases between. The CDR3 is 13 amino acids. CDR3 DNA sequence: TGTGCCAGCAGGAGGAAAGGGGAAAATGAGCAGTTCTTC. Protein sequence: CASRRKGENEQFF.

This clonotype has ten or more counts. This sequence joins TRBV7-2 and TRBJ1-2, with D perhaps matching TRBD1 (6 bases). The CDR3 contains 17 residues. V was shortened by 1 base and J by 3 bases, with 18 bases between the two germline ends. From germline, CDR1 is SGHTA and CDR2 FQGNSA. The CDR3: CASSLEESGVYDYGYTF. CDR3 DNA: TGTGCCAGCAGCTTAGAGGAGTCAGGGGTTTATGACTATGGCTACACCTTC.

The sample holds a few counts of this clonotype. The chain employs TRBV6-5 and TRBJ2-7, with D perhaps given as TRBD1 or TRBD2 (5 bases each). V was cut by 0 bases and J by 4 bases, with 13 bases left in between. CDR1 is MNHEY and CDR2 is SVGAGI in the germline V gene. The CDR3 totals 15 residues. Here the CDR3 reads CASSYSDGGGYEQYF. The CDR3 DNA is TGTGCCAGCAGTTACTCGGACGGTGGGGGTTACGAGCAGTACTTC.

This clonotype was seen a few times. The rearrangement joins TRBV19 to TRBJ2-1; 9 nucleotides match TRBD1. This CDR3 spans 15 amino acids. With V trimmed by 3 bases and J by 5 bases, 5 bases remained unmatched. Germline CDR1 LNHDA, CDR2 SQIVND (reference sequence). The CDR3 DNA follows: TGTGCCAGTAGTATCGGGACAGGGTTAGACAATGAGCAGTTCTTC. This translates into CASSIGTGLDNEQFF.

V gene TRBV7-2 combines with J gene TRBJ2-1; D is unresolved. This CDR3 spans 12 amino acids. The germline gives CDR1 SGHTA, CDR2 FQGNSA. Trimming took 1 base from V and 8 from J, leaving 6 bases between them. The CDR3 region has the DNA TGTGCCAGCAGCTTAGAAGACCATGAGCAGTTCTTC. It encodes CASSLEDHEQFF.

This clonotype was observed many times. This chain joins TRBV7-9 and TRBJ2-6; D remains unclear. The CDR3 sequence is 15 residues long. The germline V gene has CDR1 SEHNR and CDR2 FQNEAQ (reference sequence). V was shortened by 5 bases and J by 2 bases, with 10 bases between the two germline ends. The chain's CDR3 is CASSPQVAGANVLTF. The CDR3 nucleotides are TGTGCCAGCAGCCCGCAAGTGGCTGGGGCCAACGTCCTGACTTTC.

This chain joins TRBV19 and TRBJ1-2; D is undetermined. Germline V CDR1 and CDR2: LNHDA, SQIVND (reference sequence). The CDR3 runs 13 residues. Trimming took off 3 bases at V and 3 bases at J, with 8 bases between the two ends. The CDR3 nucleotides read TGTGCCAGTAGTATTGCTGGGGACTATGGCTACACCTTC. Its protein is CASSIAGDYGYTF.

In DNA form, the CDR3 reads TGTGCCAGCAGTTACTCGGACCCTCGTCGTATCACCGGGGAGCTGTTTTTT. Translated: CASSYSDPRRITGELFF. The chain combines TRBV6-5 with TRBJ2-2; D unresolved. This CDR3 comprises 17 residues. V was clipped by 0 bases and J by 4 bases, with 15 bases between them. Per the germline V gene, CDR1 is MNHEY and CDR2 is SVGAGI.

This clonotype was counted ten times or more. The chain employs TRBV27 and TRBJ1-6; D is ambiguous. CDR3 length equals 14 residues. Germline V lookup: CDR1 MNHEY, CDR2 SMNVEV (reference sequence). V dropped 2 bases and J dropped 1 base, with 3 bases sitting between them. CDR3 DNA: TGTGCCAGCAGTTTAGGGTCCTATAATTCACCCCTCCACTTT. Its translation: CASSLGSYNSPLHF.

The chain combines TRBV6-1 with TRBJ2-7; TRBD2 matches at 8 bases. In germline, CDR1 is MNHNS, CDR2 SASEGT. The CDR3 loop spans 16 amino acids. V was clipped by 4 bases and J by 2 bases; unmatched bases: 10. The CDR3 nucleotides read TGTGCCAGCAGTGGCGCCGGGACTAGTCCAACCTACGAGCAGTACTTC. Its protein is CASSGAGTSPTYEQYF.

This clonotype came up a few times. The gene calls are TRBV4-1 and TRBJ1-2, with D possibly matching TRBD1 (5 bases). The CDR3 consists of 14 residues. Germline lookup yields CDR1 MGHRA and CDR2 YSYEKL. V was clipped by 3 bases and J by 0 bases, with 8 bases between them. CDR3 coding DNA: TGCGCCAGCAGCCATAAGACAGCTAACTATGGCTACACCTTC. Translation gives CASSHKTANYGYTF.